A single sample is the source of the 32 T cell receptor beta chains below, sequenced in a study of cytomegalovirus exposure and HLA in healthy donors. PCR used 60 Vbeta primers and 13 Jbeta primers. Sequencing was performed with immunoSEQ multiplex PCR; in TCRdb, only in-frame clones are kept and a portion is missing. The data show some 150,000 clones, with around 72% seen just once and approximately 2.1% held by the top ten. Sequences were obtained from PBMCs. The receptor source for this set is a man between 35 and 55 years old in good health and CMV-seronegative.

The genes are TRBV28 and TRBJ2-2; 7 bases agree with TRBD2. There are 14 residues in the CDR3. CDR1 and CDR2 (germline): MDHEN, SYDVKM. The V and J ends lost 10 bases and 3 bases, in that order; junction bases with no gene match: 8. CDR3 residues: CAIGWGGDTGELFF. The CDR3 nucleotides read TGTGCCATCGGTTGGGGGGGGGACACCGGGGAGCTGTTTTTT.

The V and J genes are TRBV4-1 and TRBJ1-5; weak D call: TRBD1 (5 bases). The CDR3 extends over 17 amino acids. Per germline, CDR1 MGHRA and CDR2 YSYEKL. Trimming cost V 1 base and J 2 bases, with 15 bases left between them. The CDR3 sequence is CASSQGVETEGNQPQHF. CDR3 bases: TGCGCCAGCAGCCAAGGGGTAGAGACAGAAGGCAATCAGCCCCAGCATTTT.

This chain joins TRBV28 and TRBJ1-5; the D gene is possibly TRBD1 (6 bases). V was trimmed by 7 bases and J by 3 bases, leaving 16 bases between them. The CDR3 length is 15 residues. Germline assignment: CDR1 MDHEN and CDR2 SYDVKM. CDR3 region: CASTPGAGVNQPQHF. The CDR3 bases are TGTGCCAGCACCCCCGGGGCAGGGGTCAATCAGCCCCAGCATTTT.

This clone was counted a few times. V usage is TRBV27 and J usage is TRBJ2-7; D possibly corresponds to TRBD1 (5 bases). The CDR3 totals 15 residues. V lost 5 bases and J 1 base, leaving 15 bases between the germline ends. Germline V gives CDR1 MNHEY, CDR2 SMNVEV (reference sequence). Written as DNA, the CDR3 is TGTGCCAGCAGTCAACAGGCGACAAATTCCTACGAGCAGTACTTC. It yields the protein CASSQQATNSYEQYF.

The chain uses TRBV4-1 and TRBJ2-5; D gene ambiguous. The end of the DNA is better explained by TRBJ2-7, so the J call may be wrong. The CDR3 covers 16 residues. Per germline, CDR1 MGHRA and CDR2 YSYEKL. This CDR3 reads CASSQDRRPYSYEQYF. As DNA, the CDR3 is TGCGCCAGCAGCCAAGACCGGCGGCCGTACTCCTACGAGCAGTACTTC.

On this clone itself: The same CDR3 also results from other DNA sequences found in this sample. This chain joins TRBV5-1 and TRBJ1-4; TRBD1 aligns across 7 bases. With 4 bases clipped from V and 5 bases from J, the junction kept 5 bases outside the gene matches. This CDR3 has 14 residues. CDR1 is SGHRS and CDR2 is YFSETQ in the germline V gene. CDR3 in amino acids: CASSLGQDNEKLFF. CDR3 in DNA: TGCGCCAGCAGCCTCGGACAGGACAATGAAAAACTGTTTTTT.

This chain links TRBV7-9 with TRBJ2-3, with 8 bases that match TRBD1. Germline V gives CDR1 SEHNR, CDR2 FQNEAQ (reference sequence). This CDR3 has 16 amino acids. V shed 0 bases, J shed 5 bases, and the junction held 7 bases outside the gene matches. CDR3 nucleotide sequence: TGTGCCAGCAGCTTAGCGGGCAGGGGGCGCGGAGATACGCAGTATTTT. It encodes CASSLAGRGRGDTQYF. The variable domain in full, with the rest retrieved from reference TRBV7-9 and TRBJ2-3, is DTGVSQNPRHKITKRGQNVTFRCDPISEHNRLYWYRQTLGQGPEFLTYFQNEAQLEKSRLLSDRFSAERPKGSFSTLEIQRTEQGDSAMYLCASSLAGRGRGDTQYFGPGTRLTVL.

The V and J genes are TRBV5-6 and TRBJ2-7; 14 nucleotides line up with TRBD2. After removal of 4 bases from V and 6 bases from J, the junction contained 15 bases not matched to a gene. This CDR3 has 18 amino acids. Germline values: CDR1 SGHDT, CDR2 YYEEEE. DNA for the CDR3: TGTGCCAGCAGCCAGGACAGGGGACTAGCGGGAGTGTTCGGCGAGCAGTACTTC. Translating it yields CASSQDRGLAGVFGEQYF.

V usage is TRBV7-9 and J usage is TRBJ2-7; 7 bases agree with TRBD2. CDR3 length equals 15 residues. CDR1 and CDR2 from the germline V gene are SEHNR and FQNEAQ (reference sequence). Losses at the gene ends were 0 bases for V and 4 bases for J; bases not matched to a gene: 6. In DNA form, the CDR3 reads TGTGCCAGCAGCTTAGCCTGGGAGGGCAGATACGAGCAGTACTTC. Its protein is CASSLAWEGRYEQYF.

This clone was picked up a small number of times. The chain recombines TRBV7-6 with TRBJ2-1; 8 nucleotides line up with TRBD1. The germline gives CDR1 SGHVS, CDR2 FNYEAQ. V trimming: 1 base; J trimming: 7 bases; junction bases outside the gene matches: 9. CDR3 size: 16 residues. The CDR3: CASSLDYQGASNEQFF. The CDR3 DNA reads TGTGCCAGCAGCTTAGATTACCAGGGGGCGTCGAATGAGCAGTTCTTC. Complete variable domain (other parts from reference TRBV7-6 and TRBJ2-1): GAGVSQSPRYKVTKRGQDVALRCDPISGHVSLYWYRQALGQGPEFLTYFNYEAQQDKSGLPNDRFSAERPEGSISTLTIQRTEQRDSAMYRCASSLDYQGASNEQFFGPGTRLTVL.

This clone was found a few times. The chain joins TRBV19 to TRBJ2-5; 9 bases are a match to TRBD1. The CDR3 is made up of 15 amino acids. The junction had 2 bases not matched to a gene; V was cut back by 1 base and J by 2 bases. Germline values: CDR1 LNHDA, CDR2 SQIVND (reference sequence). The CDR3 loop is CASSIGTGDQETQYF. In DNA, the CDR3 is TGTGCCAGTAGTATAGGGACAGGGGATCAAGAGACCCAGTACTTC.

The V gene is TRBV6-1, the J gene TRBJ1-5; D perhaps matches TRBD1 (5 bases). Germline V gene lookup returns CDR1 MNHNS and CDR2 SASEGT. Trimming stripped 2 bases from V and 6 bases from J, with 20 bases between. This CDR3 spans 17 amino acids. The CDR3 DNA reads TGTGCCAGCAGTGAAAGCGAATTTGGGGGGTACGGTCAGCCCCAGCATTTT. Protein product: CASSESEFGGYGQPQHF.

This chain connects TRBV27 to TRBJ1-4; D is undetermined. This CDR3 spans 14 amino acids. Germline CDR1 is MNHEY and CDR2 is SMNVEV (reference sequence). The V gene lost 0 bases and the J gene lost 8 bases, with 10 bases spanning the gap. The CDR3 reads CASSLSRDREKLFF. CDR3 DNA: TGTGCCAGCAGTTTATCGCGGGATCGGGAAAAACTGTTTTTT.

The V call is TRBV5-4, the J call TRBJ1-4; 7 positions agree with TRBD1. V dropped 4 bases and J dropped 7; count of bases not matched to a gene: 1. Germline values: CDR1 SGHNT, CDR2 YYREEE (reference sequence). The CDR3 spans 12 residues. The CDR3 region is CASSRDSEKLFF. The CDR3 nucleotides read TGTGCCAGCAGCCGGGACAGTGAAAAACTGTTTTTT.

J is TRBJ2-1 and V is TRBV6-5, with D tentatively TRBD2 (7 bases). CDR1 and CDR2 (germline): MNHEY, SVGAGI. Trimming shortened V by 2 bases and J by 7 bases, and 15 bases separated the two germline ends. This CDR3 has 15 amino acids. CDR3 sequence (DNA): TGTGCCAGCAGTTACGATCGGGGGGCGCGGAATGAGCAGTTCTTC. Translation: CASSYDRGARNEQFF.

V gene TRBV2 combines with J gene TRBJ1-2, with 11 bases lining up with TRBD1. CDR1 and CDR2 (germline): SNHLY, FYNNEI. V trimming: 5 bases; J trimming: 4 bases; junction bases outside the gene matches: 6. This CDR3 spans 15 amino acids. The CDR3 nucleotides read TGTGCCAGCAGTTTGGACAGGGGGCGTGCCTATGGCTACACCTTC. Amino acids: CASSLDRGRAYGYTF. Full variable domain (missing parts from reference TRBV2 and TRBJ1-2): EPEVTQTPSHQVTQMGQEVILRCVPISNHLYFYWYRQILGQKVEFLVSFYNNEISEKSEIFDDQFSVERPDGSNFTLKIRSTKLEDSAMYFCASSLDRGRAYGYTFGSGTRLTVV.

This clone appeared a few times. The genes are TRBV6-1 and TRBJ2-3; D possibly corresponds to TRBD2 (6 bases). The V end lost 8 bases, the J end lost 5 bases, and 17 bases lay between the germline ends. The CDR3 runs to 14 residues. The V gene's germline CDR1 is MNHNS and CDR2 SASEGT. Here the CDR3 DNA reads TGTGCCAGCGCCCCTAGCCGGAGGGAAGATACGCAGTATTTT. Translating it yields CASAPSRREDTQYF.

This clone was counted between two and nine times. V gene TRBV7-6 combines with J gene TRBJ1-4; 8 bases are a match to TRBD1. This CDR3 spans 17 amino acids. Looked up from germline, CDR1 is SGHVS and CDR2 is FNYEAQ. The trim removed 5 bases at V and 6 bases at J, leaving 14 bases unmatched. This chain's CDR3 is CASSPGGGDRGDEKLFF. In nucleotides, the CDR3 is TGTGCCAGCAGCCCGGGTGGGGGTGACAGGGGCGATGAAAAACTGTTTTTT.

The V call is TRBV5-1, the J call TRBJ1-5; D is perhaps TRBD1 (5 bases). CDR1 is SGHRS, CDR2 YFSETQ, per germline. The V end lost 1 base, the J end lost 1 base, and 9 bases lay between the germline ends. This CDR3 has 15 residues. For the CDR3, the DNA is TGCGCCAGCAGCTTGACCGGGGGAAGCAATCAGCCCCAGCATTTT. Amino acids: CASSLTGGSNQPQHF.

The chain carries TRBV6-1 and TRBJ2-7; 11 bases map to TRBD2. The germline gives CDR1 MNHNS, CDR2 SASEGT. The CDR3 runs to 14 residues. Unmatched junction bases numbered 4, after V lost 7 bases and J lost 2 bases. The CDR3 sequence: CASTIAGGPYEQYF. Written as DNA, the CDR3 is TGTGCCAGCACGATAGCGGGGGGGCCCTACGAGCAGTACTTC.

This clone was recorded only once. The gene calls are TRBV7-2 and TRBJ2-7; weak D call: TRBD1 (5 bases). CDR1 SGHTA and CDR2 FQGNSA come from the germline V gene. The CDR3 is 14 amino acids. V was pared by 3 bases and J by 5 bases, with 14 bases between. CDR3 in DNA: TGTGCCAGCAGCTTCTCAATGGCAGGGAACGAGCAGTACTTC. Its translation: CASSFSMAGNEQYF.

This sequence joins TRBV4-3 and TRBJ2-2, with TRBD2 identical over 10 bases. Germline lookup yields CDR1 LGHNA and CDR2 YSLEER. This CDR3 is 16 amino acids long. V gave up 1 base and J gave up 5 bases; unmatched junction bases: 4. CDR3 sequence: CASSQGVAGGTGELFF. Written as DNA, the CDR3 is TGCGCCAGCAGCCAAGGGGTAGCGGGAGGAACCGGGGAGCTGTTTTTT.

This chain uses TRBV11-2 with TRBJ2-1, with TRBD2 matching 13 bases. Germline V gene data show CDR1 as SGHAT and CDR2 as FQNNGV. The CDR3 length is 15 residues. V lost 4 bases, J lost 5 bases, and 2 bases stayed unmatched. CDR3 DNA sequence: TGTGCCAGCAGCTGGACTAGCGGGAGTCACAATGAGCAGTTCTTC. This codes for CASSWTSGSHNEQFF.

In its sample, this clone was seen a few times. This rearrangement joins TRBV28 to TRBJ2-5; 11 nucleotides agree with TRBD2. With 4 bases clipped from V and 3 bases from J, the junction kept 7 bases outside the gene matches. The CDR3 runs to 16 residues. CDR1 is MDHEN and CDR2 is SYDVKM in the germline V gene. As DNA, the CDR3 is TGTGCCAGCAGTTATGTCCCGGGACTAGCGGAAGAGACCCAGTACTTC. Translated: CASSYVPGLAEETQYF.

This clone has only one observation. The rearrangement joins TRBV2 to TRBJ2-6; 7 bases are a match to TRBD2. CDR3 length: 17 amino acids. Germline assignment: CDR1 SNHLY and CDR2 FYNNEI. The J segment lost 0 bases and the V segment lost 2 bases, leaving 4 bases of the junction unmatched. CDR3 in amino acids: CASSESGLLSGANVLTF. CDR3 nucleotide sequence: TGTGCCAGCAGTGAATCGGGACTACTCTCTGGGGCCAACGTCCTGACTTTC.

The chain uses TRBV30 and TRBJ2-5; a possible D gene is TRBD1 (6 bases). V lost 2 bases to trimming and J lost 5 bases, with 12 bases between them. CDR1 GTSNPN and CDR2 SVGIG come from the germline V gene (reference sequence). The CDR3 spans 13 residues. In nucleotides, the CDR3 is TGTGCCTGGAGTCACAGGGTTGGCGAGACCCAGTACTTC. Translating it yields CAWSHRVGETQYF.

The chain links TRBV6-5 to TRBJ1-1, with a weak D call TRBD1 (5 bases). The CDR3 length is 15 residues. V lost 6 bases to trimming and J lost 1 base, with 15 bases between them. From germline, CDR1 is MNHEY and CDR2 SVGAGI. The CDR3 DNA reads TGTGCCAGCAGCACAGGTCCTCCACCGAACACTGAAGCTTTCTTT. Translating gives CASSTGPPPNTEAFF.

J is TRBJ2-2 and V is TRBV7-2; D perhaps matches TRBD2 (6 bases). The CDR3 has 16 residues. Trimming cost V 2 bases and J 4 bases, with 14 bases left between them. Germline loops: CDR1 SGHTA, CDR2 FQGNSA. In nucleotides, the CDR3 is TGTGCCAGCAGCTTATTCAGCCCGCGGGGCACCGGGGAGCTGTTTTTT. Amino acid sequence: CASSLFSPRGTGELFF. The whole variable domain, remainder taken from reference TRBV7-2 and TRBJ2-2, is GAGVSQSPSNKVTEKGKDVELRCDPISGHTALYWYRQSLGQGLEFLIYFQGNSAPDKSGLPSDRFSAERTGGSVSTLTIQRTQQEDSAVYLCASSLFSPRGTGELFFGEGSRLTVL.

The chain links TRBV6-5 to TRBJ2-5; 7 bases align to TRBD1. The CDR3 is 16 residues long. The germline gives CDR1 MNHEY, CDR2 SVGAGI. V was clipped by 4 bases and J by 7 bases; unmatched bases: 15. The CDR3 DNA reads TGTGCCAGCAGTTCGCGGACAGGTCACCCCTTGGGGACCCAGTACTTC. This codes for CASSSRTGHPLGTQYF.

The chain couples TRBV4-1 to TRBJ1-5, with D possibly being TRBD1 (6 bases). Trimming took off 1 base at V and 3 bases at J, with 13 bases between the two ends. Germline V gene data show CDR1 as MGHRA and CDR2 as YSYEKL. The CDR3 has 16 amino acids. The CDR3 DNA follows: TGCGCCAGCAGCCAAGGAAGGGGGAGGGACAATCAGCCCCAGCATTTT. Protein sequence: CASSQGRGRDNQPQHF.

This clone has just one count. The chain joins TRBV28 to TRBJ1-5, with D hard to call. V shed 6 bases and J shed 4 bases, with 7 bases lying between them. This CDR3 has 12 amino acids. CDR1 MDHEN and CDR2 SYDVKM come from the germline V gene. CDR3 loop: CASREANQPQHF. CDR3 bases: TGTGCCAGCAGGGAGGCGAATCAGCCCCAGCATTTT.

This clone was seen only once. An end of the junction differs from the germline gene, which may be a read error. This sample also contains other DNA sequences that code for the same CDR3. V usage is TRBV5-4 and J usage is TRBJ1-2; 7 nucleotides align to TRBD1. The CDR3 contains 14 residues. Germline CDR1 reads SGHNT; CDR2 reads YYREEE (reference sequence). The CDR3 DNA reads TGTGCCAGTAGCTCAAACACAGGGGTCTATGGCTACACCTTC. Amino acid sequence: CASSSNTGVYGYTF.